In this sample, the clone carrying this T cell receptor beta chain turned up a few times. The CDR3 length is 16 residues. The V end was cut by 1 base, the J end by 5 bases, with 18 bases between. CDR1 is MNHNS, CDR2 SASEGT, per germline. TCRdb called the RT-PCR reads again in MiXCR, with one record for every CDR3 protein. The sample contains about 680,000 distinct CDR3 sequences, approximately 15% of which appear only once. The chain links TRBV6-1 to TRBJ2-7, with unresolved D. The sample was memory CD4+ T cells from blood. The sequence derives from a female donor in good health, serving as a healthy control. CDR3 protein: CASSEVPRAPPNEQYF. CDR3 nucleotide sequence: TGTGCCAGCAGTGAAGTTCCCCGGGCCCCCCCAAACGAGCAGTACTTC.